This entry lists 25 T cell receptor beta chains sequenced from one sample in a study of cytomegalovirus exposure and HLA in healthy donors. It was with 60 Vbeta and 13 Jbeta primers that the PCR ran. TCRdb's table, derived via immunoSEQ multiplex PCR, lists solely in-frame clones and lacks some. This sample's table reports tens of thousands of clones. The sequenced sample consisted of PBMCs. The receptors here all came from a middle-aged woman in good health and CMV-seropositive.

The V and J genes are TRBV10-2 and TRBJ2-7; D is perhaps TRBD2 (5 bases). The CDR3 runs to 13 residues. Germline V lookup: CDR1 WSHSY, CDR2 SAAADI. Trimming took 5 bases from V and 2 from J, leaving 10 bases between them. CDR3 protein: CASSSGNPYEQYF. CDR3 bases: TGCGCCAGCAGTAGCGGCAACCCCTACGAGCAGTACTTC.

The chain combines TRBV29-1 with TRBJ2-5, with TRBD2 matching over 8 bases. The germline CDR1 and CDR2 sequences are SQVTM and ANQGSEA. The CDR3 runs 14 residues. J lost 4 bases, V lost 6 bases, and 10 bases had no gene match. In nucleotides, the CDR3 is TGCAGCGTGGACATAGCGGGAAGGGGAGAGACCCAGTACTTC. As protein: CSVDIAGRGETQYF. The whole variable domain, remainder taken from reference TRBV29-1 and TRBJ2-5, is SAVISQKPSRDICQRGTSLTIQCQVDSQVTMMFWYRQQPGQSLTLIATANQGSEATYESGFVIDKFPISRPNLTFSTLTVSNMSPEDSSIYLCSVDIAGRGETQYFGPGTRLLVL.

CDR3 residues: CASSFRTGVYNEQFF. Written as DNA, the CDR3 is TGTGCCAGCAGCTTCAGGACAGGGGTCTACAATGAGCAGTTCTTC. This sequence joins TRBV11-3 and TRBJ2-1, with TRBD1 identical over 9 bases. The J segment lost 3 bases and the V segment lost 3 bases, leaving 3 bases of the junction unmatched. This CDR3 spans 15 amino acids. Per germline, CDR1 SGHNT and CDR2 YENEEA. Variable domain in full (rest from reference TRBV11-3 and TRBJ2-1): EAGVVQSPRYKIIEKKQPVAFWCNPISGHNTLYWYLQNLGQGPELLIRYENEEAVDDSQLPKDRFSAERLKGVDSTLKIQPAELGDSAVYLCASSFRTGVYNEQFFGPGTRLTVL.

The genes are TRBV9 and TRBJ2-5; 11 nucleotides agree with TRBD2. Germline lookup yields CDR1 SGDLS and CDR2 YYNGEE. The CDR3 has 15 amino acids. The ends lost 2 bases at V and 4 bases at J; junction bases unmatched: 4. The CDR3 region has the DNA TGTGCCAGCAGCGTGATAGCGGGGGGGTCAGAGACCCAGTACTTC. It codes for CASSVIAGGSETQYF.

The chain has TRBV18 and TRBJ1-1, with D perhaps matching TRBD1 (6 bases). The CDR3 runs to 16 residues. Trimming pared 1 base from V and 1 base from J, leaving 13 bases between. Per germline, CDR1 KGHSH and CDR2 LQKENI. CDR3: CASSPLIQGENTEAFF. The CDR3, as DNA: TGTGCCAGCTCACCACTAATACAGGGTGAGAACACTGAAGCTTTCTTT.

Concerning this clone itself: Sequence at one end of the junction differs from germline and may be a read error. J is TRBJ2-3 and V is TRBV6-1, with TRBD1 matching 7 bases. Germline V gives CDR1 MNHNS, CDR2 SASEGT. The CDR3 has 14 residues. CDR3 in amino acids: CASSEDRVDDTQYF. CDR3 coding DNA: TGTGCCAGCAGCGAAGACAGGGTGGATGATACGCAGTATTTT.

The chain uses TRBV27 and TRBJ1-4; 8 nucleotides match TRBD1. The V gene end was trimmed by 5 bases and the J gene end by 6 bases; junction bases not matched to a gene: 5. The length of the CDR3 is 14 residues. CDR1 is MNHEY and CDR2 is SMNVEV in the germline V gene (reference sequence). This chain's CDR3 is CASSKTGAHEKLFF. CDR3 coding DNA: TGTGCCAGCAGTAAGACAGGGGCGCATGAAAAACTGTTTTTT.

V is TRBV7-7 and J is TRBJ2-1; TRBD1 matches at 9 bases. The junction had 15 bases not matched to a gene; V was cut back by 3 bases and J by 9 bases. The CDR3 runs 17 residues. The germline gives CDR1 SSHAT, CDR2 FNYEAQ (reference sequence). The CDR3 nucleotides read TGTGCCAGCAGCTTGAGCGGCGGACAGGGGATACGGGGTGAGCAGTTCTTC. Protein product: CASSLSGGQGIRGEQFF. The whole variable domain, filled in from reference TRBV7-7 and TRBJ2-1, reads GAGVSQSPRYKVTKRGQDVTLRCDPISSHATLYWYQQALGQGPEFLTYFNYEAQPDKSGLPSDRFSAERPEGSISTLTIQRTEQRDSAMYRCASSLSGGQGIRGEQFFGPGTRLTVL.

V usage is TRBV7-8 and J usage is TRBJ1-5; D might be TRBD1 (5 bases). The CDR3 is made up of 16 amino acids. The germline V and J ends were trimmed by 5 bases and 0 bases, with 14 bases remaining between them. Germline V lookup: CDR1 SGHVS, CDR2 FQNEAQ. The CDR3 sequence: CASSQAGHYSNQPQHF. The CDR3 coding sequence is TGTGCCAGCAGCCAGGCTGGACATTATAGCAATCAGCCCCAGCATTTT.

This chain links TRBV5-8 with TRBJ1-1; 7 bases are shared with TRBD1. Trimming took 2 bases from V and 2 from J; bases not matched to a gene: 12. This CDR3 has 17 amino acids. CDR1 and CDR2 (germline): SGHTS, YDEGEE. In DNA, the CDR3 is TGTGCCAGCAGCTTAGGCGACAGGGTTTGGGATAACACTGAAGCTTTCTTT. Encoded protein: CASSLGDRVWDNTEAFF.

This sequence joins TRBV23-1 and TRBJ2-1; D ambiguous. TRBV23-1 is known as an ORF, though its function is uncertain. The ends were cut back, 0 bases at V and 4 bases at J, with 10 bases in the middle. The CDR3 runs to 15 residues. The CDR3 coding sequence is TGCGCCAGCAGTCAATCTACAGCCAGGTACAATGAGCAGTTCTTC. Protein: CASSQSTARYNEQFF.

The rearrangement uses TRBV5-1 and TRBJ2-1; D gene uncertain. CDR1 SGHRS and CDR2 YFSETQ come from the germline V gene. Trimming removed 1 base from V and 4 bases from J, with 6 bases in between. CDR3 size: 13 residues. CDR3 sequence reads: CASSLPSYNEQFF. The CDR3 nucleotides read TGCGCCAGCAGCTTGCCCTCTTACAATGAGCAGTTCTTC.

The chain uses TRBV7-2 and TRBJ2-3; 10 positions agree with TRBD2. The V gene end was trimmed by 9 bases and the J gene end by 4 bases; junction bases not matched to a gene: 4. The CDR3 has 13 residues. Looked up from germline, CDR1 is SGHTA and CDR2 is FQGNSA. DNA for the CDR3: TGTGCCAGTAAGCGGGGGGGCTCAGATACGCAGTATTTT. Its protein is CASKRGGSDTQYF.

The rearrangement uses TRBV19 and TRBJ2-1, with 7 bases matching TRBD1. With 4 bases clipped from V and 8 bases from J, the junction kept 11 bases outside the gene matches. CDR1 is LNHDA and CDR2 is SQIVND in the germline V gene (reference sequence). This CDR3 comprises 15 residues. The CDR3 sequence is CASSNRQGVQDEQFF. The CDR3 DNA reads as TGTGCCAGTAGTAATCGACAGGGAGTTCAAGATGAGCAGTTCTTC.

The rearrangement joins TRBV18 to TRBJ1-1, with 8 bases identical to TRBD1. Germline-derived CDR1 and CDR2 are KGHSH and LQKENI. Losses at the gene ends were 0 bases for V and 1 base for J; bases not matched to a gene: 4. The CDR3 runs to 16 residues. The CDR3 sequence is CASSPPAGGKNTEAFF. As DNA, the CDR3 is TGTGCCAGCTCACCACCAGCAGGGGGCAAGAACACTGAAGCTTTCTTT.

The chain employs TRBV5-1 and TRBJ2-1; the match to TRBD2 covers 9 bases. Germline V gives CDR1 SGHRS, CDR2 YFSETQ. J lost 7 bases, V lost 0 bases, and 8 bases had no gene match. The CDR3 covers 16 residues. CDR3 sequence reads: CASSLEAGGPGNEQFF. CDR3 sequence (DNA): TGCGCCAGCAGCTTGGAGGCGGGAGGGCCGGGGAATGAGCAGTTCTTC.

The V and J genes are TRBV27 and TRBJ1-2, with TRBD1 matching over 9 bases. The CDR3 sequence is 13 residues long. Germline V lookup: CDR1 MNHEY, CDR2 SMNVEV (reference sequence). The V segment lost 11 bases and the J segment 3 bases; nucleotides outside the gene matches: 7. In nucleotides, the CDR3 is TGTGCCGTCCAGCGGACAGGGGACTATGGCTACACCTTC. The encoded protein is CAVQRTGDYGYTF.

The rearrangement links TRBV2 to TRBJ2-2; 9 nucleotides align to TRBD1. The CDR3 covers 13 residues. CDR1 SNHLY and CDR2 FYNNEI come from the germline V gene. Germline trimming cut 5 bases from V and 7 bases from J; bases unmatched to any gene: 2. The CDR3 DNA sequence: TGTGCCAGCAGTACAGGGGGCTTCGGGGAGCTGTTTTTT. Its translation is CASSTGGFGELFF.

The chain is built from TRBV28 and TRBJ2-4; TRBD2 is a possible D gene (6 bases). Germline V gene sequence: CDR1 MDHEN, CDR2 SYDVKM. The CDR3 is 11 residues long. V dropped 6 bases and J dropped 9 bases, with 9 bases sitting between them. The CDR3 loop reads CASSREAIQYF. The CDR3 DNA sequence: TGTGCCAGCAGCAGGGAGGCCATTCAGTACTTC.

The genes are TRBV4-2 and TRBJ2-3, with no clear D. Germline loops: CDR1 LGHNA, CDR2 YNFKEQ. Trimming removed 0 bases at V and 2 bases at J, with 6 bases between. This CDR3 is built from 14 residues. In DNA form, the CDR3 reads TGTGCCAGCAGCCAAGATCCCAACACAGATACGCAGTATTTT. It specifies CASSQDPNTDTQYF.

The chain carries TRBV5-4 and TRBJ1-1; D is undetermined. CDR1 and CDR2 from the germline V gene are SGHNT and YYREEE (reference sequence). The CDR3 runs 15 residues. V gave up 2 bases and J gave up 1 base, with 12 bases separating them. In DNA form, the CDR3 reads TGTGCCAGCAGCTTCGGGGTCCCGGGGAACACTGAAGCTTTCTTT. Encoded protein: CASSFGVPGNTEAFF.

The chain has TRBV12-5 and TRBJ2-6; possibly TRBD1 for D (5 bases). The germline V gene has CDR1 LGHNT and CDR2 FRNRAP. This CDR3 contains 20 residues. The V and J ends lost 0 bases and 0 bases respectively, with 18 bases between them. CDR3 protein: CASGLVIVSRENSGANVLTF. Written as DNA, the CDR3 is TGTGCTAGTGGTTTGGTAATTGTGAGCAGGGAAAACTCTGGGGCCAACGTCCTGACTTTC.

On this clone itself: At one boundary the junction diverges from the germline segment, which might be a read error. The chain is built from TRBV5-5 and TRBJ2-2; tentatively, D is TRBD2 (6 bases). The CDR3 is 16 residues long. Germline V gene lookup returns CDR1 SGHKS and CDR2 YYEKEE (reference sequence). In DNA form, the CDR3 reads TGTGCCAGCAGCTTGGATCCAAACGCGAACACCGGGGGGCTGTTTTTT. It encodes CASSLDPNANTGGLFF. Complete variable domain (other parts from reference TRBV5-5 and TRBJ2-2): DAGVTQSPTHLIKTRGQQVTLRCSPISGHKSVSWYQQVLGQGPQFIFQYYEKEERGRGNFPDRFSARQFPNYSSELNVNALLLGDSALYLCASSLDPNANTGGLFFGEGSRLTVL.

The CDR3 is CATSSGPQPQHF. In DNA form, the CDR3 reads TGTGCCACCAGCAGCGGTCCTCAGCCCCAGCATTTT. The chain is built from TRBV15 and TRBJ1-5; D is unresolved. CDR3 length: 12 residues. Germline-derived CDR1 and CDR2 are LNHNV and YYDKDF (reference sequence). The V gene lost 3 bases and the J gene lost 6 bases, with 6 bases spanning the gap.

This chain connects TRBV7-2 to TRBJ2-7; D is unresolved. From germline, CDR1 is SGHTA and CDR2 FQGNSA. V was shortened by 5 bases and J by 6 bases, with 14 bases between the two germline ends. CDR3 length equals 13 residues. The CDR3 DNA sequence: TGTGCCAGCAGCCTAGTTAGCATATCCGAGCAGTACTTC. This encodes CASSLVSISEQYF.